This T cell receptor (beta chain) stems from a study of cytomegalovirus exposure and HLA in healthy donors. Study in general: Researchers previously reported finding roughly 120 million unique TCR beta sequences from about 170 million T cells.

Healthy bone marrow donors made up the cohort. The PCR ran on 60 Vbeta and 13 Jbeta primers. Per the study methods: It was a later analysis that counted some 80 million unique TCR beta chains, of which around 11 million were shared. TCRdb keeps only in-frame clones here, not all; method: immunoSEQ multiplex PCR. Clone size and the V and J calls come from that table; the DNA yielded D and trimming. The sample has some 190,000 clones, around 85% seen once. Whole-study findings and limits: Solely CMV serostatus was available to characterize immune exposure.

In the case of this clone: Antigen unknown.

The ends were cut back, 0 bases at V and 4 bases at J, with 10 bases in the middle. This CDR3 contains 14 residues. Germline CDR1 SGHDT, CDR2 YYEEEE. The chain recombines TRBV5-6 with TRBJ1-2, with unresolved D. The receptor comes from a man aged 18-30 years in good health and CMV-seronegative. The sequencing sample was made of PBMCs. The CDR3 nucleotides are TGTGCCAGCAGCTTGGGACGGGAGGTCTATGGCTACACCTTC. This gives the protein CASSLGREVYGYTF.